These 23 T cell receptor beta chains share one sample of origin, sequenced in a study of cytomegalovirus exposure and HLA in healthy donors. Some clones are missing from TCRdb's copy, which holds only in-frame ones; the method was immunoSEQ multiplex PCR. The sample holds roughly 130,000 clones, approximately 89% seen once. The sample was PBMCs. All receptors derive from a woman under 30 in good health and CMV-seropositive.

The gene calls are TRBV9 and TRBJ2-7; tentatively, D is TRBD1 (6 bases). V was trimmed by 0 bases and J by 2 bases, leaving 12 bases between them. Germline V lookup: CDR1 SGDLS, CDR2 YYNGEE. The CDR3 extends over 15 amino acids. The CDR3 loop is CASSVGDGDTYEQYF. The CDR3 DNA sequence: TGTGCCAGCAGCGTAGGTGACGGGGACACCTACGAGCAGTACTTC.

V usage is TRBV15 and J usage is TRBJ2-1; 7 bases align to TRBD1. The length of the CDR3 is 14 residues. The germline V gene encodes CDR1 LNHNV and CDR2 YYDKDF (reference sequence). V shed 7 bases and J 1 base; nucleotides not matched to a gene: 4. The CDR3 bases are TGTGCCACCAATGACAGGGTTTCCTACAATGAGCAGTTCTTC. Protein product: CATNDRVSYNEQFF.

The chain recombines TRBV9 with TRBJ2-7, with D uncertain. The CDR3 runs to 14 residues. The ends were cut back, 3 bases at V and 0 bases at J, with 10 bases in the middle. Germline V gives CDR1 SGDLS, CDR2 YYNGEE. The CDR3 DNA reads as TGTGCCAGCAGCGCCCCGGGTAGCTCCTACGAGCAGTACTTC. Its translation is CASSAPGSSYEQYF.

CDR3 loop: CASSISGGNDEQYF. In nucleotides, the CDR3 is TGTGCCAGCAGCATAAGCGGGGGGAATGACGAGCAGTACTTC. V gene TRBV7-8 combines with J gene TRBJ2-7, with 9 bases fitting TRBD2. V dropped 5 bases and J dropped 5; count of bases not matched to a gene: 7. Germline CDR1 is SGHVS and CDR2 is FQNEAQ. The CDR3 length is 14 residues.

The V and J genes are TRBV19 and TRBJ2-4, with TRBD1 matching 9 bases. J was trimmed by 1 base and V by 0 bases; bases with no gene match: 13. Germline CDR1 is LNHDA and CDR2 is SQIVND (reference sequence). CDR3 size: 20 residues. CDR3 in amino acids: CASSIDGTGIRSVAKNIQYF. The CDR3 nucleotides are TGTGCCAGTAGTATAGATGGGACAGGGATACGGTCGGTTGCCAAAAACATTCAGTACTTC.

This chain uses TRBV5-1 with TRBJ1-2; possible D gene TRBD1, 5 bases. Trimming shortened V by 1 base and J by 2 bases, and 15 bases separated the two germline ends. This CDR3 has 16 amino acids. The V gene's germline CDR1 is SGHRS and CDR2 YFSETQ. The CDR3 here is CASSLTSPGGNYGYTF. The DNA of the CDR3 is TGCGCCAGCAGCTTGACCTCCCCGGGGGGGAACTATGGCTACACCTTC.

The rearrangement joins TRBV15 to TRBJ1-1; 8 bases agree with TRBD1. Germline trimming cut 5 bases from V and 5 bases from J; bases unmatched to any gene: 4. This CDR3 region has 13 residues. Germline values: CDR1 LNHNV, CDR2 YYDKDF (reference sequence). CDR3 residues: CATSPQGGTEAFF. The CDR3 DNA is TGTGCCACCAGCCCACAGGGGGGGACTGAAGCTTTCTTT. Filled out from reference TRBV15 and TRBJ1-1, the complete variable domain reads DAMVIQNPRYQVTQFGKPVTLSCSQTLNHNVMYWYQQKSSQAPKLLFHYYDKDFNNEADTPDNFQSRRPNTSFCFLDIRSPGLGDTAMYLCATSPQGGTEAFFGQGTRLTVV.

This chain connects TRBV6-5 to TRBJ2-6; D call uncertain. Per the germline V gene, CDR1 is MNHEY and CDR2 is SVGAGI. V was cut by 4 bases and J by 0 bases, with 7 bases left in between. The CDR3 spans 15 residues. This CDR3 reads CASSSASSGANVLTF. In DNA, the CDR3 is TGTGCCAGCAGTTCTGCGAGCTCTGGGGCCAACGTCCTGACTTTC.

The chain combines TRBV20-1 with TRBJ1-2; D may be TRBD1 (5 bases). V was clipped by 3 bases and J by 8 bases, with 10 bases between them. This CDR3 comprises 11 residues. Per germline, CDR1 DFQATT and CDR2 SNEGSKA (reference sequence). CDR3 in DNA: TGCAGTGCTAGCGCCGGGGGGGGCTACACCTTC. Amino acid sequence: CSASAGGGYTF.

The chain carries TRBV6-5 and TRBJ1-5, with D uncertain. This CDR3 spans 15 amino acids. Germline lookup yields CDR1 MNHEY and CDR2 SVGAGI. Trimming shortened V by 5 bases and J by 2 bases, and 13 bases separated the two germline ends. The CDR3 DNA sequence: TGTGCCAGCAGTCGGACTCTCGTTGGCAATCAGCCCCAGCATTTT. It translates to CASSRTLVGNQPQHF.

This chain links TRBV28 with TRBJ1-4; the D gene is possibly TRBD1 (6 bases). Germline V gene lookup returns CDR1 MDHEN and CDR2 SYDVKM. Trimming stripped 4 bases from V and 8 bases from J, with 14 bases between. This CDR3 is built from 14 residues. For the CDR3, the DNA is TGTGCCAGCAGTTGGACAGCCCAACGCGAAAAACTGTTTTTT. The encoded protein is CASSWTAQREKLFF.

This chain joins TRBV5-1 and TRBJ1-1, with TRBD1 as a possible D gene (6 bases). V gave up 4 bases and J gave up 0 bases, with 19 bases separating them. This CDR3 has 17 amino acids. CDR1 SGHRS and CDR2 YFSETQ come from the germline V gene. This CDR3 reads CASSPKATGRVNTEAFF. The CDR3 nucleotides read TGCGCCAGCAGCCCAAAGGCGACAGGCCGTGTGAACACTGAAGCTTTCTTT.

This clone was recorded once. The chain recombines TRBV20-1 with TRBJ2-1; D is unresolved. V lost 5 bases and J lost 6, with 5 bases in between. This CDR3 is 10 amino acids long. Germline CDR1 is DFQATT and CDR2 is SNEGSKA (reference sequence). The CDR3 bases are TGCAGTGCTCACTTCAATGAGCAGTTCTTC. This encodes CSAHFNEQFF.

Only a few counts were recorded for this clone. This chain joins TRBV27 and TRBJ1-2; 10 bases fit TRBD1. Per germline, CDR1 MNHEY and CDR2 SMNVEV (reference sequence). This CDR3 contains 15 residues. With V trimmed by 5 bases and J by 3 bases, 6 bases remained unmatched. This CDR3 reads CASSRRGTGDYGYTF. The CDR3 coding sequence is TGTGCCAGCAGTCGTAGGGGGACAGGGGACTATGGCTACACCTTC.

V is TRBV10-1 and J is TRBJ2-3; 8 bases are shared with TRBD2. V lost 4 bases, J lost 5 bases, and 11 bases stayed unmatched. Germline V gives CDR1 WNHNN, CDR2 SYGVQD (reference sequence). The CDR3 totals 16 residues. The CDR3 DNA reads as TGCGCCAGCAGTGGGCCTAGGGGCGGGGGGCAAGATACGCAGTATTTT. It is translated as CASSGPRGGGQDTQYF.

V usage is TRBV5-6 and J usage is TRBJ1-2, with a weak D call TRBD1 (5 bases). The CDR3 spans 15 residues. Germline loops: CDR1 SGHDT, CDR2 YYEEEE. V gave up 2 bases and J gave up 5 bases, with 16 bases separating them. Here the CDR3 DNA reads TGTGCCAGCAGCTTTGAGGGTGGAGGGGTTTATGGCTACACCTTC. Amino acid sequence: CASSFEGGGVYGYTF.

The chain couples TRBV9 to TRBJ2-2, with 11 bases lining up with TRBD2. Trimming took 4 bases from V and 2 from J; bases not matched to a gene: 7. Germline loops: CDR1 SGDLS, CDR2 YYNGEE. This CDR3 spans 17 amino acids. CDR3 DNA: TGTGCCAGCAGCCCCCATAGCGGGGGGGCAAACACCGGGGAGCTGTTTTTT. Its protein product is CASSPHSGGANTGELFF.

This sequence joins TRBV5-1 and TRBJ2-5; 7 bases align to TRBD1. Germline CDR1 and CDR2: SGHRS and YFSETQ. This CDR3 is 15 amino acids long. V lost 4 bases and J lost 4; bases outside the gene matches: 10. CDR3 sequence (DNA): TGCGCCAGCAGCCCGGGGACAGATTGGCGAGAGACCCAGTACTTC. Its translation is CASSPGTDWRETQYF.

This rearrangement joins TRBV11-2 to TRBJ1-2; 10 positions agree with TRBD1. Trimming at V came to 5 bases and at J to 7 bases, leaving 13 bases not matched to a gene. Germline CDR1 SGHAT, CDR2 FQNNGV. This CDR3 region has 16 residues. Written as DNA, the CDR3 is TGTGCCAGCAGCCAACCGTTCCGGGACAGGGGCTCTGGCTACACCTTC. It translates to CASSQPFRDRGSGYTF. The variable domain in full, completed from reference TRBV11-2 and TRBJ1-2, reads EAGVAQSPRYKIIEKRQSVAFWCNPISGHATLYWYQQILGQGPKLLIQFQNNGVVDDSQLPKDRFSAERLKGVDSTLKIQPAKLEDSAVYLCASSQPFRDRGSGYTFGSGTRLTVV.

This clone was detected a few times. The chain links TRBV28 to TRBJ1-2, with D uncertain. The germline gives CDR1 MDHEN, CDR2 SYDVKM. The CDR3 loop spans 16 amino acids. V lost 2 bases to trimming and J lost 3 bases, with 16 bases between them. The CDR3 bases are TGTGCCAGCAGTTTACTTCGGGGAATCATCTACTATGGCTACACCTTC. It codes for CASSLLRGIIYYGYTF.

The chain uses TRBV30 and TRBJ2-2; perhaps TRBD1 as D (5 bases). This CDR3 region has 17 residues. Germline V gives CDR1 GTSNPN, CDR2 SVGIG (reference sequence). V was trimmed by 4 bases and J by 5 bases, leaving 23 bases between them. CDR3 sequence: CAWTRLTGHTNTGELFF. The CDR3 nucleotides are TGTGCCTGGACCCGACTCACAGGTCACACCAATACCGGGGAGCTGTTTTTT.

This chain connects TRBV2 to TRBJ1-5; 7 positions agree with TRBD1. The CDR3 contains 15 residues. The germline V gene has CDR1 SNHLY and CDR2 FYNNEI. Trimming at V came to 8 bases and at J to 0 bases, leaving 7 bases not matched to a gene. Here the CDR3 DNA reads TGTGCCAGCCTGGGACAGTCTAATAGCAATCAGCCCCAGCATTTT. This encodes CASLGQSNSNQPQHF.

With respect to this clone: An end of the junction does not agree with germline; a read error may underlie this. This chain uses TRBV5-4 with TRBJ1-2, with D possibly being TRBD1 (6 bases). The germline V gene has CDR1 SGHNT and CDR2 YYREEE (reference sequence). The CDR3 loop spans 15 amino acids. The CDR3, as DNA: TGTGCCGGCAGCCCTGGGGGGGCGAGGGGCTATGGCTACACCTTC. Its translation is CAGSPGGARGYGYTF.